Listed here are 16 T cell receptor beta chains from one sample, sequenced in a study of blood T cell repertoires in COVID-19. Clones were sequenced by immunoSEQ multiplex PCR, and TCRdb holds only the in-frame ones, with some missing. In the table there are 350,000 to 500,000 clones, 70% to 90% of which are singletons. Sequencing input: peripheral blood. These receptors were collected from a man aged 18-30 years with COVID-19, enrolled during active disease.

The V call is TRBV2, the J call TRBJ2-2, with 8 bases that match TRBD1. Germline V gene data show CDR1 as SNHLY and CDR2 as FYNNEI. This CDR3 spans 13 amino acids. J lost 7 bases, V lost 4 bases, and 2 bases had no gene match. The CDR3 loop is CASSAQGGGELFF. As DNA, the CDR3 is TGTGCCAGCAGTGCACAGGGGGGCGGGGAGCTGTTTTTT.

V and J are TRBV25-1 and TRBJ2-5; the D is unclear. Germline V lookup: CDR1 MGHDK, CDR2 SYGVNS. This CDR3 is built from 12 residues. Trimming shortened V by 5 bases and J by 1 base, and 5 bases separated the two germline ends. This CDR3 reads CASSLSQETQYF. DNA of the CDR3: TGTGCCAGCAGTCTCAGCCAAGAGACCCAGTACTTC.

This chain joins TRBV24-1 and TRBJ2-3; 11 positions match TRBD2. Germline CDR1 reads KGHDR; CDR2 reads SFDVKD. CDR3 length: 18 amino acids. With 0 bases clipped from V and 0 bases from J, the junction kept 4 bases outside the gene matches. Here the CDR3 reads CATSDLGTSGVSTDTQYF. CDR3 DNA: TGTGCCACCAGTGATTTGGGGACTAGCGGAGTTAGCACAGATACGCAGTATTTT.

CDR3 DNA sequence: TGTGCCAGCAGCTCATCGGGACAGGACACAGATACGCAGTATTTT. This gives the protein CASSSSGQDTDTQYF. The chain has TRBV7-3 and TRBJ2-3, with TRBD1 matching 8 bases. J gave up 2 bases and V 4 bases, and 5 bases lay outside the gene matches. The CDR3 length is 15 residues. Germline values: CDR1 SGHTA, CDR2 FQGTGA. Using reference TRBV7-3 and TRBJ2-3 for the parts outside the CDR3, the full variable domain is GAGVSQTPSNKVTEKGKYVELRCDPISGHTALYWYRQSLGQGPEFLIYFQGTGAADDSGLPNDRFFAVRPEGSVSTLKIQRTERGDSAVYLCASSSSGQDTDTQYFGPGTRLTVL.

The gene calls are TRBV12-5 and TRBJ2-3; D is possibly TRBD2 (7 bases). Germline V CDR1 and CDR2: LGHNT, FRNRAP. Deletions cut 8 bases from V and 6 bases from J, with 15 bases between. The CDR3 contains 13 residues. CDR3 bases: TGTGCTAGTTCGGGGGGCTGGGGCGATACGCAGTATTTT. Encoded protein: CASSGGWGDTQYF.

This clone was found a few times. The V and J genes are TRBV6-1 and TRBJ1-5; D remains unclear. Trimming pared 2 bases from V and 9 bases from J, leaving 14 bases between. This CDR3 spans 14 amino acids. Germline V gene lookup returns CDR1 MNHNS and CDR2 SASEGT. CDR3 in DNA: TGTGCCAGCAGTGAAATGCCCCAGGAATGGCCCCAGCATTTT. Amino acid sequence: CASSEMPQEWPQHF.

The gene calls are TRBV6-1 and TRBJ2-1; the D gene is possibly TRBD2 (6 bases). This CDR3 region has 16 residues. The V end was cut by 4 bases, the J end by 4 bases, with 17 bases between. Germline V CDR1 and CDR2: MNHNS, SASEGT. In nucleotides, the CDR3 is TGTGCCAGCAGTGGCCAAGGAGGGAGACTGTACAATGAGCAGTTCTTC. As protein: CASSGQGGRLYNEQFF.

The V and J genes are TRBV27 and TRBJ1-3; D possibly corresponds to TRBD1 (5 bases). This CDR3 has 15 amino acids. Germline V CDR1 and CDR2: MNHEY, SMNVEV (reference sequence). V lost 2 bases and J 4 bases, leaving 12 bases between the germline ends. CDR3 nucleotides: TGTGCCAGCAGTTTAGCTAGGGCAGGGGGAAACACCATATATTTT. Translating it yields CASSLARAGGNTIYF.

The V gene is TRBV27, the J gene TRBJ1-2; TRBD1 matches 7 bases. Germline V gene data show CDR1 as MNHEY and CDR2 as SMNVEV (reference sequence). The CDR3 is made up of 15 amino acids. V lost 3 bases, J lost 8 bases, and 12 bases stayed unmatched. CDR3 DNA: TGTGCCAGCAGTTTTCAAGTGGGGGACAGTCGGGGCTACACCTTC. Amino acid sequence: CASSFQVGDSRGYTF.

The chain links TRBV4-1 to TRBJ1-2, with 8 nucleotides matching TRBD1. Germline assignment: CDR1 MGHRA and CDR2 YSYEKL. V trimming: 3 bases; J trimming: 3 bases; junction bases outside the gene matches: 12. This CDR3 has 17 residues. The CDR3: CASSHLRTGFNDYGYTF. CDR3 DNA sequence: TGCGCCAGCAGCCACCTTAGGACAGGGTTTAATGACTATGGCTACACCTTC.

The chain couples TRBV5-1 to TRBJ1-2; 11 nucleotides match TRBD1. The CDR3 is made up of 14 amino acids. J gave up 6 bases and V 6 bases, and 7 bases lay outside the gene matches. Germline lookup yields CDR1 SGHRS and CDR2 YFSETQ. The CDR3 sequence is CASKMDRGLHGYTF. The CDR3 nucleotides are TGCGCCAGCAAGATGGACAGGGGGCTTCATGGCTACACCTTC.

The chain combines TRBV7-8 with TRBJ2-2; D not certain. The CDR3 is made up of 13 amino acids. Trimming pared 6 bases from V and 1 base from J, leaving 6 bases between. Germline CDR1 reads SGHVS; CDR2 reads FQNEAQ. CDR3 sequence reads: CASSRQNTGELFF. The CDR3 DNA sequence: TGTGCCAGCAGTCGACAGAACACCGGGGAGCTGTTTTTT.

The chain combines TRBV29-1 with TRBJ2-7, with unresolved D. Germline CDR1 and CDR2: SQVTM and ANQGSEA. The CDR3 length is 13 residues. V was shortened by 4 bases and J by 3 bases, with 13 bases between the two germline ends. CDR3 sequence: CSVGSRLVYEQYF. The CDR3 DNA reads TGCAGCGTTGGTAGCCGGCTCGTCTACGAGCAGTACTTC.

This chain joins TRBV3-1 (or the pseudogene TRBV3-2) and TRBJ2-1; D is unclear. CDR1 is LGHDT, CDR2 YNNKEL, per germline (reference sequence). The CDR3 is made up of 14 amino acids. Trimming removed 4 bases at V and 7 bases at J, with 14 bases between. For the CDR3, the DNA is TGTGCCAGCAGCCGAAAGACGGGTCAGAATGAGCAGTTCTTC. This sequence encodes CASSRKTGQNEQFF.

The CDR3 nucleotides are TGTGCCAGCAGCCCGACAGGGGTTAACACCGGGGAGCTGTTTTTT. Protein product: CASSPTGVNTGELFF. The chain recombines TRBV7-7 with TRBJ2-2; TRBD1 matches at 8 bases. Germline CDR1 is SSHAT and CDR2 is FNYEAQ (reference sequence). V lost 5 bases, J lost 2 bases, and 4 bases stayed unmatched. The CDR3 covers 15 residues. Full variable domain (remainder filled in from reference TRBV7-7 and TRBJ2-2): GAGVSQSPRYKVTKRGQDVTLRCDPISSHATLYWYQQALGQGPEFLTYFNYEAQPDKSGLPSDRFSAERPEGSISTLTIQRTEQRDSAMYRCASSPTGVNTGELFFGEGSRLTVL.

The DNA for the CDR3 is TGTGCCACCAGTGATTTTACTAGCGGGAGAAATACAGATACGCAGTATTTT. Translating it yields CATSDFTSGRNTDTQYF. This sequence joins TRBV24-1 and TRBJ2-3, with 11 bases fitting TRBD2. Germline trimming cut 1 base from V and 3 bases from J; bases unmatched to any gene: 5. This CDR3 comprises 17 residues. Per germline, CDR1 KGHDR and CDR2 SFDVKD.